A selection of T cell receptor beta chains follows, all from one sample in a study of T cells in Graves' hyperthyroidism and ophthalmopathy. TCRdb re-called the multiplex PCR reads with MiXCR, one entry per CDR3 protein. The table records roughly 740,000 distinct CDR3 sequences, about 15% of them present only once. Sequences were obtained from blood. The receptors derive from a man aged 18 to 29 with Graves' hyperthyroidism. CDR3s include the opening cysteine and the closing phenylalanine or tryptophan. The order of the fields is D gene, V gene, clone size, J gene, CDR3 DNA, CDR3 protein. The D gene is left open where the match is weak. Not every row has a clone size; where given, it reads once, few, many or a size class.

d_gene: NA; v_gene: TRBV6-5; abundance: NA; j_gene: TRBJ2-7; CDR3nt: TGTGCCAGCAGTTACTCGAGAGGGGGTGGGAGGGCCAACGAGCAGTACTTC; CDR3aa: CASSYSRGGGRANEQYF
d_gene: TRBD1; v_gene: TRBV9; abundance: NA; j_gene: TRBJ2-2; CDR3nt: TGTGCCAGCAGCATACGGACAGGGGGTCCCGGGGAGCTGTTTTTT; CDR3aa: CASSIRTGGPGELFF
d_gene: TRBD1; v_gene: TRBV19; abundance: few; j_gene: TRBJ1-1; CDR3nt: TGTGCCAGTAGGCCCAGGGGGACAACGAACACTGAAGCTTTCTTT; CDR3aa: CASRPRGTTNTEAFF
d_gene: NA; v_gene: TRBV6-1; abundance: few; j_gene: TRBJ1-1; CDR3nt: TGTGCCAGCAGAGGCACGGGGGTAAACACTGAAGCTTTCTTT; CDR3aa: CASRGTGVNTEAFF
d_gene: TRBD1; v_gene: TRBV6-1; abundance: many; j_gene: TRBJ2-7; CDR3nt: TGTGCCAGCAGTTTGACCGGGACAGGGACGCACGAGCAGTACTTC; CDR3aa: CASSLTGTGTHEQYF
d_gene: NA; v_gene: TRBV6-1; abundance: many; j_gene: TRBJ2-7; CDR3nt: TGTGCCAGCAGTGAAGTTTGGGGGCTCTCGGAGCAGTACTTC; CDR3aa: CASSEVWGLSEQYF
d_gene: NA; v_gene: TRBV7-2; abundance: NA; j_gene: TRBJ2-3; CDR3nt: TGTGCCAGCAGCCATACAGGAGGCACAGATACGCAGTATTTT; CDR3aa: CASSHTGGTDTQYF
d_gene: TRBD2; v_gene: TRBV6-2/TRBV6-3; abundance: few; j_gene: TRBJ2-1; CDR3nt: TGTGCCAGCAGACCGGGACTAGCGGGAGTGGATGAGCAGTTCTTC; CDR3aa: CASRPGLAGVDEQFF
d_gene: NA; v_gene: TRBV3-1; abundance: many; j_gene: TRBJ2-1; CDR3nt: TGTGCCAGCAGCCAAGGGGAGCGTATGTACAATGAGCAGTTCTTC; CDR3aa: CASSQGERMYNEQFF
d_gene: TRBD2; v_gene: TRBV10-3; abundance: few; j_gene: TRBJ2-1; CDR3nt: TGTGCCATCAGGGGACTAGCGGGGACTGAGCAGTTCTTC; CDR3aa: CAIRGLAGTEQFF
d_gene: NA; v_gene: TRBV24-1; abundance: NA; j_gene: TRBJ2-3; CDR3nt: TGTGCCACCTCCTCACGGTCAGATACGCAGTATTTT; CDR3aa: CATSSRSDTQYF
d_gene: TRBD2; v_gene: TRBV27; abundance: NA; j_gene: TRBJ2-5; CDR3nt: TGTGCCAGCAGACGGACTAGCGCCCTGGGGGAGACCCAGTACTTC; CDR3aa: CASRRTSALGETQYF
d_gene: NA; v_gene: TRBV20-1; abundance: few; j_gene: TRBJ1-1; CDR3nt: TGCAGTGAGCGAGGTCAGGGAACTGAAGCTTTCTTT; CDR3aa: CSERGQGTEAFF
d_gene: NA; v_gene: TRBV11-3; abundance: many; j_gene: TRBJ2-4; CDR3nt: TGTGCCAGCAGCTTAGTACGCCTCGGCGAAAACATTCAGTACTTC; CDR3aa: CASSLVRLGENIQYF
d_gene: NA; v_gene: TRBV28; abundance: few; j_gene: TRBJ1-1; CDR3nt: TGTGCCAGCACGACAGTGGACACTGAAGCTTTCTTT; CDR3aa: CASTTVDTEAFF
d_gene: NA; v_gene: TRBV28; abundance: many; j_gene: TRBJ1-2; CDR3nt: TGTGCCAGCAGGCGACCGGGACGGAGTAACTATGGCTACACCTTC; CDR3aa: CASRRPGRSNYGYTF
d_gene: NA; v_gene: TRBV11-2; abundance: NA; j_gene: TRBJ2-1; CDR3nt: TGTGCCAGCAGCTTAGATCTGGGGAGCTCCTACGAGCAGTTCTTC; CDR3aa: CASSLDLGSSYEQFF
d_gene: NA; v_gene: TRBV27; abundance: many; j_gene: TRBJ2-3; CDR3nt: TGTGCCAGCAGTTTATCCGGGGGACCCGCAGATACGCAGTATTTT; CDR3aa: CASSLSGGPADTQYF
d_gene: TRBD2; v_gene: TRBV7-9; abundance: many; j_gene: TRBJ2-1; CDR3nt: TGTGCCAGCAGCTTACAGCGGGGGAAAAAAAATGAGCAGTTCTTC; CDR3aa: CASSLQRGKKNEQFF
d_gene: NA; v_gene: TRBV28; abundance: many; j_gene: TRBJ2-5; CDR3nt: TGTGCCAGCAGTTCGACACCTACCCAAGAGACCCAGTACTTC; CDR3aa: CASSSTPTQETQYF
d_gene: NA; v_gene: TRBV9; abundance: NA; j_gene: TRBJ2-1; CDR3nt: TGTGCCAGCAGCGTAGAGGAGACAGCTTACAATGAGCAGTTCTTC; CDR3aa: CASSVEETAYNEQFF
d_gene: TRBD1; v_gene: TRBV2; abundance: NA; j_gene: TRBJ2-7; CDR3nt: TGTGCCAGCAGGTTAGGGACAGGGGGCATCGGCGAGCAGTACTTC; CDR3aa: CASRLGTGGIGEQYF
d_gene: NA; v_gene: TRBV6-5; abundance: NA; j_gene: TRBJ2-3; CDR3nt: TGTGCCAGCAGTTACATACTCCGGGACCCGAGAAGCACAGATACGCAGTATTTT; CDR3aa: CASSYILRDPRSTDTQYF
d_gene: TRBD1; v_gene: TRBV7-9; abundance: NA; j_gene: TRBJ1-1; CDR3nt: TGTGCCAGCAGCCCGGACAGGAGAAACACTGAAGCTTTCTTT; CDR3aa: CASSPDRRNTEAFF
d_gene: NA; v_gene: TRBV11-2; abundance: NA; j_gene: TRBJ2-1; CDR3nt: TGTGCCAGCAGCTTAAGTGGAATTATTTCCTACGAGCAGTTCTTC; CDR3aa: CASSLSGIISYEQFF
d_gene: NA; v_gene: TRBV3-1; abundance: many; j_gene: TRBJ1-6; CDR3nt: TGTGCCAGCAGCCAACTGAGGAGGGGTAATTCACCCCTCCACTTT; CDR3aa: CASSQLRRGNSPLHF